Listed below are T cell receptor beta chains from one sample, sequenced in a study of cytomegalovirus exposure and HLA in healthy donors. The repertoire was sequenced with immunoSEQ multiplex PCR; TCRdb's copy has only in-frame clones and lacks some. The table has more than 150,000 clones, 88% seen once. The sequenced sample consisted of PBMCs. These TCRs come from a young man in good health and CMV-seronegative. The CDR3 runs from the conserved cysteine through the conserved F or W. The D gene is left open where the match is weak. Some rows have no size entry. The others give once, few or many, or a class for an expanded clone.

CASSSRGSGSMNMAGELFF | TGTGCCAGCAGCTCCCGGGGAAGCGGGAGCATGAACATGGCCGGGGAGCTGTTTTTT | . | TRBJ2-2 | TRBD2 | TRBV5-5
CASSSFSRRDGYTF | TGTGCCAGCAGCTCCTTTAGCCGGCGGGATGGCTACACCTTC | . | TRBJ1-2 | . | TRBV5-4
CASSPSGRQYEQYF | TGTGCCAGCAGCCCATCAGGGCGGCAGTACGAGCAGTACTTC | . | TRBJ2-7 | . | TRBV9
CASSRGTPATNEKLFF | TGCGCCAGCAGCAGGGGGACCCCTGCAACTAATGAAAAACTGTTTTTT | once | TRBJ1-4 | . | TRBV5-1
CASSQKAGAYEQYF | TGTGCCAGCTCTCAAAAAGCGGGGGCCTACGAGCAGTACTTC | . | TRBJ2-7 | TRBD2 | TRBV18
CASRQGAEEKLFF | TGTGCCAGTCGACAGGGGGCGGAGGAAAAACTGTTTTTT | . | TRBJ1-4 | TRBD1 | TRBV2
CSEQGHTGETQYF | TGCAGCGAGCAGGGACACACGGGGGAGACCCAGTACTTC | . | TRBJ2-5 | . | TRBV29-1
CASSRLAAGTGELFF | TGTGCCAGCAGCAGACTAGCAGCCGGCACCGGGGAGCTGTTTTTT | . | TRBJ2-2 | TRBD2 | TRBV9
CASTHPPGRSDGYTF | TGTGCCAGCACCCACCCGCCGGGAAGGAGCGATGGCTACACCTTC | . | TRBJ1-2 | . | TRBV28
CASSRYPPGDTEAFF | TGTGCCAGCAGCAGATATCCCCCTGGAGACACTGAAGCTTTCTTT | once | TRBJ1-1 | . | TRBV7-2
CASSSTAWSEQYF | TGTGCCAGCAGTTCCACCGCTTGGAGTGAGCAGTATTTT | . | TRBJ2-3 | . | TRBV27
CASSAPVLNTEAFF | TGTGCCAGCAGCGCCCCAGTTCTGAACACTGAAGCTTTCTTT | . | TRBJ1-1 | . | TRBV9
CASSYVVLGEQFF | TGTGCCAGCAGTTACGTCGTCCTCGGTGAGCAGTTCTTC | . | TRBJ2-1 | . | TRBV6-5
CASSPLGDRGGYEQYF | TGTGCCAGCAGCCCCCTCGGGGACAGGGGCGGCTACGAGCAGTACTTC | . | TRBJ2-7 | TRBD1 | TRBV7-2
CASSPGQGAGTEAFF | TGTGCCAGCAGTCCAGGACAGGGGGCCGGGACTGAAGCTTTCTTT | . | TRBJ1-1 | TRBD1 | TRBV6-1
CASSLQGPQPQHF | TGTGCCAGCAGTCTACAGGGTCCCCAGCCCCAGCATTTT | once | TRBJ1-5 | . | TRBV28
CASSPTPGATDTQYF | TGCGCCAGCAGCCCCACTCCGGGAGCCACAGATACGCAGTATTTT | . | TRBJ2-3 | . | TRBV4-1
CASSLASGGVAVGAFF | TGTGCCAGCAGCTTGGCCTCTGGAGGTGTCGCTGTCGGCGCTTTCTTT | . | TRBJ1-1 | . | TRBV7-2
CSVADRDINEQFF | TGCAGCGTTGCGGACAGGGATATAAATGAGCAGTTCTTC | . | TRBJ2-1 | TRBD1 | TRBV29-1
CAWSVPYATGNTIYF | TGTGCCTGGAGTGTACCCTACGCCACTGGAAACACCATATATTTT | few | TRBJ1-3 | . | TRBV30
CAWWSGGYTF | TGTGCCTGGTGGTCGGGGGGCTACACCTTC | . | TRBJ1-2 | . | TRBV30
CASSLAGTSGGTHNEQFF | TGTGCCAGCAGTCTCGCCGGGACTAGCGGGGGGACCCACAATGAGCAGTTCTTC | . | TRBJ2-1 | TRBD2 | TRBV7-2